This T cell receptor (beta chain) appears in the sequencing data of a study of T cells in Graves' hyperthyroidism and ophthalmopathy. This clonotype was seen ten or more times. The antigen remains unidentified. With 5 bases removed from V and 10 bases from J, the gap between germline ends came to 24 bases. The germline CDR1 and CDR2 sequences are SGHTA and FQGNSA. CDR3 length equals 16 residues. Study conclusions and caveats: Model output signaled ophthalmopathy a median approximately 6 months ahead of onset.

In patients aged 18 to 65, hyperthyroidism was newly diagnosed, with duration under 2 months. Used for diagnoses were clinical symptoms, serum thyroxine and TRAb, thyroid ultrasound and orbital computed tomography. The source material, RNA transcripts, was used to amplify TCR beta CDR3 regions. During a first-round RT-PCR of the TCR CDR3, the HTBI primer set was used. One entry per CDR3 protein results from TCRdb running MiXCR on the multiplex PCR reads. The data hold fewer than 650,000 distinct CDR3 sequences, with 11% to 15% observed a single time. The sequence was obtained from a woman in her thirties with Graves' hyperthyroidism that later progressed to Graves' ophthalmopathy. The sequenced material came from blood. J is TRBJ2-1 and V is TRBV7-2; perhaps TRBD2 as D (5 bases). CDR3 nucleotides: TGTGCCAGCAGCCCGAGAGGGCCGAAAGAAGGAGGCGAGCAGTTCTTC. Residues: CASSPRGPKEGGEQFF.